This passage covers 12 T cell receptor beta chains from one sample sequenced in a study of cytotoxic CD8 clonotypes in ibrutinib-treated CLL. Profiling relied on immunoSEQ multiplex PCR, and the TCRdb table lists in-frame clones only, not all of them. The sample consists of about 300,000 clones, around 76% of them appearing once. Sequencing used PBMCs, obtained at disease progression, from a patient treated with ibrutinib. Every receptor here comes from a human donor with chronic lymphocytic leukemia.

The V gene is TRBV4-3, the J gene TRBJ2-3; TRBD2 agrees at 10 bases. Trimming at V came to 0 bases and at J to 6 bases, leaving 9 bases not matched to a gene. The germline V gene has CDR1 LGHNA and CDR2 YSLEER. CDR3 length: 17 amino acids. As DNA, the CDR3 is TGCGCCAGCAGCCAAGAGAGCGGGAGGGCCGGGGGGGATACGCAGTATTTT. Protein: CASSQESGRAGGDTQYF.

This chain joins TRBV7-2 and TRBJ2-7, with TRBD2 matching over 8 bases. The ends lost 5 bases at V and 5 bases at J; junction bases unmatched: 2. The CDR3 is 12 residues long. CDR1 and CDR2 from the germline V gene are SGHTA and FQGNSA. The chain's CDR3 is CASSLLADEQYF. DNA for the CDR3: TGTGCCAGCAGCCTACTAGCGGACGAGCAGTACTTC.

The rearrangement uses TRBV5-1 and TRBJ2-5, with 9 bases identical to TRBD2. CDR3 length: 15 amino acids. V shed 1 base and J 2 bases; nucleotides not matched to a gene: 3. Germline CDR1 reads SGHRS; CDR2 reads YFSETQ. CDR3 sequence: CASSLFTSGQETQYF. The CDR3 region has the DNA TGCGCCAGCAGCTTGTTTACTAGCGGGCAAGAGACCCAGTACTTC.

The genes are TRBV11-2 and TRBJ2-5; 9 bases align to TRBD2. Germline V lookup: CDR1 SGHAT, CDR2 FQNNGV. The V and J ends lost 2 bases and 5 bases, in that order; junction bases with no gene match: 6. The CDR3 runs to 15 residues. The CDR3 loop reads CASSLPGLAFETQYF. In nucleotides, the CDR3 is TGTGCCAGCAGCTTACCGGGACTAGCTTTTGAGACCCAGTACTTC.

The chain combines TRBV28 with TRBJ1-2; D remains ambiguous. The ends were cut back, 6 bases at V and 2 bases at J, with 13 bases in the middle. CDR3 length: 14 residues. The germline V gene has CDR1 MDHEN and CDR2 SYDVKM. CDR3 residues: CASRVGPRNYGYTF. In DNA form, the CDR3 reads TGTGCCAGCAGAGTCGGACCGAGAAACTATGGCTACACCTTC.

The gene calls are TRBV11-2 and TRBJ2-5; 8 nucleotides align to TRBD1. Per the germline V gene, CDR1 is SGHAT and CDR2 is FQNNGV. The V gene end was trimmed by 1 base and the J gene end by 0 bases; junction bases not matched to a gene: 4. The CDR3 totals 16 residues. The CDR3 coding sequence is TGTGCCAGCAGCTTAGGGACAGGGCCCAACCAAGAGACCCAGTACTTC. Its translation: CASSLGTGPNQETQYF.

There are a few counts of this clone. This chain connects TRBV28 to TRBJ1-2, with 7 bases matching TRBD1. V gave up 6 bases and J gave up 7 bases; unmatched junction bases: 5. This CDR3 spans 12 amino acids. Germline values: CDR1 MDHEN, CDR2 SYDVKM. CDR3 DNA sequence: TGTGCCAGCAGGACAGGGCCTAGTGGCTACACCTTC. It is translated as CASRTGPSGYTF.

The CDR3 reads CASSMGQPKAFF. CDR3 in DNA: TGTGCCAGCAGTATGGGACAGCCGAAAGCTTTCTTT. The chain couples TRBV13 to TRBJ1-1; 7 bases are a match to TRBD1. This CDR3 region has 12 residues. Germline V gene sequence: CDR1 PRHDT, CDR2 FYEKMQ (reference sequence). V was clipped by 6 bases and J by 9 bases; unmatched bases: 7. Full variable domain (remainder filled in from reference TRBV13 and TRBJ1-1): AAGVIQSPRHLIKEKRETATLKCYPIPRHDTVYWYQQGPGQDPQFLISFYEKMQSDKGSIPDRFSAQQFSDYHSELNMSSLELGDSALYFCASSMGQPKAFFGQGTRLTVV.

This chain joins TRBV5-1 and TRBJ2-5; no clear D. The CDR3 loop spans 13 amino acids. Per germline, CDR1 SGHRS and CDR2 YFSETQ. V lost 0 bases to trimming and J lost 3 bases, with 6 bases between them. CDR3 nucleotide sequence: TGCGCCAGCAGCTTGGTAGGAGAAGAGACCCAGTACTTC. This sequence encodes CASSLVGEETQYF.

V usage is TRBV28 and J usage is TRBJ1-1, with 8 positions matching TRBD1. Germline V gene data show CDR1 as MDHEN and CDR2 as SYDVKM. V trimming: 5 bases; J trimming: 11 bases; junction bases outside the gene matches: 7. This CDR3 contains 12 residues. CDR3 loop: CASSTLTGAAFF. The CDR3, as DNA: TGTGCCAGCAGTACACTGACAGGGGCCGCTTTCTTT.

The rearrangement uses TRBV10-3 and TRBJ2-3, with D unclear. Germline V lookup: CDR1 ENHRY, CDR2 SYGVKD. V was pared by 4 bases and J by 9 bases, with 11 bases between. This CDR3 contains 12 residues. CDR3 in amino acids: CAISARGSTQYF. As DNA, the CDR3 is TGTGCCATCAGTGCCCGCGGCAGCACGCAGTATTTT.

V and J are TRBV27 and TRBJ2-1; D may correspond to TRBD1 or TRBD2 (5 bases each). CDR3 length: 15 amino acids. CDR1 and CDR2 (germline): MNHEY, SMNVEV (reference sequence). Trimming took 3 bases from V and 0 from J, leaving 9 bases between them. The DNA for the CDR3 is TGTGCCAGCAGTTTTCGGGACGGCTCCTACAATGAGCAGTTCTTC. Its translation is CASSFRDGSYNEQFF.